This T cell receptor (beta chain) was found in a study of vaccination and CD4 T cells after COVID-19. Stated treatment: approximately 9-day PBMC culture with coronavirus spike peptide pools or control peptides (ViraFEST assay). Details on this clonotype: The antigen is not known.

An Oncomine TCR Beta short-read assay was used to sequence the DNA from cultured CD4+ T cells. MiXCR, applied by TCRdb to the PCR reads, yields one record per CDR3 protein. The sample consists of fewer than 25,000 distinct CDR3 sequences, roughly 42% of them appearing once. Sequencing was performed on CD4+ T cells from blood, cultured in vitro, taken before SARS-CoV-2 vaccination. This TCR came from a human donor who had recovered from COVID-19.

CDR3 bases: TGCAGTGCTGCCCAGGGGGCGATTTACGAGCAGTACTTC. Translation: CSAAQGAIYEQYF. The J gene is TRBJ2-7, the V gene TRBV20-1; 8 nucleotides agree with TRBD1. CDR1 is DFQATT, CDR2 SNEGSKA, per germline (reference sequence). V shed 5 bases and J 4 bases; nucleotides not matched to a gene: 7. The CDR3 sequence is 13 residues long.